This T cell receptor beta chain was captured by sequencing in a study of blood T cell repertoires in COVID-19. The wider study: Sites in the United States, Italy and Spain provided acute and convalescent COVID-19 samples. Sources were T cells, B-cell-depleted T cells, or PBMCs; the material itself was cDNA or gDNA.

Authors' processing steps: Researchers report that nucleated cell counts were estimated from reference gene primer amplification. Measured with immunoSEQ multiplex PCR; TCRdb has only the in-frame clones, and not every one. Clone size and the V and J calls come from that table; the DNA yielded D and trimming. This sample has some 96,000 clones, with about 90% found just once. Germline loops: CDR1 MNHEY, CDR2 SVGAGI. There are 14 residues in the CDR3. The germline V and J ends were trimmed by 0 bases and 4 bases, with 6 bases remaining between them. The sample comprised peripheral blood. This TCR came from a man younger than 40 in a cohort sampled during active COVID-19. V usage is TRBV6-5 and J usage is TRBJ1-4; no definite D call. The CDR3 spells CASSYSADNEKLFF. DNA of the CDR3: TGTGCCAGCAGTTACTCGGCAGATAATGAAAAACTGTTTTTT.